This TCR beta chain was captured by sequencing in a study of blood T cell repertoires in COVID-19. Study-wide context: Both acute and convalescent COVID-19 samples were obtained from the United States, Italy and Spain. PBMCs, B-cell-depleted T cells, or T cells were the source of the cDNA or gDNA that made up the material.

In the study's own analysis: Reference gene primer amplification yielded estimated nucleated cell counts. Measured with immunoSEQ multiplex PCR; TCRdb has only the in-frame clones, and not every one. Clone size and V and J calls were adopted from that table, with D and trimming inferred from the DNA. The table has around 150,000 clones, just over 85% seen once; the top ten hold under 3.5%. Sequencing input: peripheral blood. The receptor was isolated from a man aged 70-80 years with acute or convalescent COVID-19.

CDR3 region: CATSRDRTAHTGELFF. CDR3 DNA sequence: TGTGCCACCAGCAGAGATCGAACAGCTCACACCGGGGAGCTGTTTTTT. This chain connects TRBV15 to TRBJ2-2, with D unclear. V was shortened by 0 bases and J by 3 bases, with 11 bases between the two germline ends. This CDR3 comprises 16 residues. The germline CDR1 and CDR2 sequences are LNHNV and YYDKDF (reference sequence).